This T cell receptor (beta chain) was captured by sequencing in a study of post-analysis software for immune sequencing data. Unique molecular identifiers had been added to the TCR beta cDNA libraries. The T cell input of about 1 to 10 million gave about 470,000 cDNA molecules. MiXCR, run by TCRdb on the PCR reads, gives a single entry per CDR3 protein. The table includes almost 700,000 distinct CDR3 sequences, roughly three fifths detected once. Deletions cut 5 bases from V and 3 bases from J, with 10 bases between. The CDR3 runs to 13 residues. Germline values: CDR1 SGHTA, CDR2 FQGNSA. Study outcomes and limitations: Strong same-batch co-clustering of samples appeared with F measure clustering. Significantly lower normalized Chao1 diversity was seen in multiple sclerosis patients than in controls. Roughly five TRBV segments, including TRBV5-6, TRBV5-1 and TRBV20-1, were more frequent in patients than controls.

In regard to this clonotype: No antigen is known for it.

This receptor was taken from a girl aged 2-10 years with multiple sclerosis. The rearrangement joins TRBV7-2 to TRBJ2-5; D remains unclear. The sample comprised blood. CDR3 coding DNA: TGTGCCAGCAGCCGAACGACGGAAGAGACCCAGTACTTC. This sequence encodes CASSRTTEETQYF. Variable domain in full (rest from reference TRBV7-2 and TRBJ2-5): GAGVSQSPSNKVTEKGKDVELRCDPISGHTALYWYRQSLGQGLEFLIYFQGNSAPDKSGLPSDRFSAERTGGSVSTLTIQRTQQEDSAVYLCASSRTTEETQYFGPGTRLLVL.